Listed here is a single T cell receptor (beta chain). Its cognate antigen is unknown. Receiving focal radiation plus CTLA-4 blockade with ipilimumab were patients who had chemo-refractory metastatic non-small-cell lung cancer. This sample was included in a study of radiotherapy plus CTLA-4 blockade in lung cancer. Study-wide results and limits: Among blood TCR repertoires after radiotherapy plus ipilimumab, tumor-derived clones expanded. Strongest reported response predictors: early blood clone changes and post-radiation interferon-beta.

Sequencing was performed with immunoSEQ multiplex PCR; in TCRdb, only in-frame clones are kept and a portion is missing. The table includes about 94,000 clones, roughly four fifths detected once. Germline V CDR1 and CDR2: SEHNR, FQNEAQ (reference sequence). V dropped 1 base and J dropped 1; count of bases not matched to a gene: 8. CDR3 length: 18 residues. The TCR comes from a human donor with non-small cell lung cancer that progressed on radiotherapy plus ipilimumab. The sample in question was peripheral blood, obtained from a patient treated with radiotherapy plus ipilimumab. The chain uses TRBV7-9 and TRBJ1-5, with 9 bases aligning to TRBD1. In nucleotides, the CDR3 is TGTGCCAGCAGCTTAGGAGGGGACAGGGTAACGAGCAATCAGCCCCAGCATTTT. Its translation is CASSLGGDRVTSNQPQHF.